Included here is one TCR beta chain sequence, with context. This record belongs to a study of human T cells and chemical hapten exposure. TCRdb reprocessed the RACE reads with MiXCR, giving one entry per CDR3 protein. The sample holds 110,000 or so distinct CDR3 sequences, under 40% seen once. As for time point: patch test 3, about 24 weeks after DPC sensitization. The treatment here: therapeutic diphenylcyclopropenone sensitization with weekly scalp DPC. V was pared by 6 bases and J by 7 bases, with 4 bases of the junction left unmatched. Germline V gene data show CDR1 as MNHEY and CDR2 as SVGAGI. The CDR3 length is 14 residues.

Material: whole blood, obtained in connection with sensitization to the hapten diphenylcyclopropenone (DPC). The TCR comes from a man between 40 and 49 years old with alopecia areata. Some clones in this sample may be carry-over from other donors' samples. The chain is built from TRBV6-5 and TRBJ2-2, with 11 positions matching TRBD2. Written as DNA, the CDR3 is TGTGCCAGCAGGCCCGGGACTAGCGGCGGGGAGCTGTTTTTT. Its protein product is CASRPGTSGGELFF.